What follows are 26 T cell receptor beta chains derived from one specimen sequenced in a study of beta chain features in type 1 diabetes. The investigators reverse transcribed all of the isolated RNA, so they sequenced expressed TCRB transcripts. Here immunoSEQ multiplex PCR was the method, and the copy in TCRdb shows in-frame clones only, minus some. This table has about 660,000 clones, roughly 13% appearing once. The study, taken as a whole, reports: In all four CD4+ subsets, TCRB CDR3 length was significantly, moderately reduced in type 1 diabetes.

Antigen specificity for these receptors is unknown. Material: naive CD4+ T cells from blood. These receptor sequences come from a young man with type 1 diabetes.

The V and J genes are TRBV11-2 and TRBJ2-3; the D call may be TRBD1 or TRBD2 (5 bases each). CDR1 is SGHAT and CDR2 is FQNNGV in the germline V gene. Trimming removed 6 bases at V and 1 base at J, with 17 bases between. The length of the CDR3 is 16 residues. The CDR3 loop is CASSRTLLGGTDTQYF. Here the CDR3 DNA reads TGTGCCAGCAGTCGCACGTTACTAGGGGGCACAGATACGCAGTATTTT.

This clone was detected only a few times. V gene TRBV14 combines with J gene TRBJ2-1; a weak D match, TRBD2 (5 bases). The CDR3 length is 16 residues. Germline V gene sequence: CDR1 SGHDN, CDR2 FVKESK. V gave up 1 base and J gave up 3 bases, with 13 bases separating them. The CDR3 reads CASSQVKRGHYNEQFF. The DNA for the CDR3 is TGTGCCAGCAGCCAAGTTAAACGCGGGCACTACAATGAGCAGTTCTTC.

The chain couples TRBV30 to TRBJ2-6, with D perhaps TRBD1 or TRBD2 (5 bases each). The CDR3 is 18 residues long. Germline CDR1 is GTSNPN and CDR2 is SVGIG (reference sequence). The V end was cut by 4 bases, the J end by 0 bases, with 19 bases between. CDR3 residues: CAWIKGPRIISGANVLTF. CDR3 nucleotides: TGTGCCTGGATAAAGGGACCAAGGATTATCTCTGGGGCCAACGTCCTGACTTTC.

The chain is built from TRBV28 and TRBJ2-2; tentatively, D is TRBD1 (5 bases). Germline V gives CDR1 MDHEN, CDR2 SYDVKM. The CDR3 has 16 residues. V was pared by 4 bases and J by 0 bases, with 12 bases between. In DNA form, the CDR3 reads TGTGCCAGCAGTTCCGCCCCGACAGCGAACACCGGGGAGCTGTTTTTT. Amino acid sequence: CASSSAPTANTGELFF.

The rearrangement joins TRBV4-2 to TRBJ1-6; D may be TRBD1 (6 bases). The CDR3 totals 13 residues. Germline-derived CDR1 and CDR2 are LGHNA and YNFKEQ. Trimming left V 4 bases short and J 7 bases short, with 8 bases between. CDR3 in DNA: TGTGCCAGCAGCCTACAGGGAAATTCACCCCTCCACTTT. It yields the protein CASSLQGNSPLHF.

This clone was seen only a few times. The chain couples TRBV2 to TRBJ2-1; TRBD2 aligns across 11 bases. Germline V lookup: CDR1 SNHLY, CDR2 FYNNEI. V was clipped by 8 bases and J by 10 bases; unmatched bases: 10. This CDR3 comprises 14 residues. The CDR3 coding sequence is TGTGCCAGCCTGGGACGGCTAGCGGGAGGAGAGCAGTTCTTC. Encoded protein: CASLGRLAGGEQFF.

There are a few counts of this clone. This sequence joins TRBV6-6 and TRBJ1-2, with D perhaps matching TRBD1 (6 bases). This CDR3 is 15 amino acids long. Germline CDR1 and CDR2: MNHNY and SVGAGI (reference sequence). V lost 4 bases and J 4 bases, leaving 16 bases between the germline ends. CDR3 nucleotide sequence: TGTGCCAGCAGTTCGGGGAGACAGGCGACCTATGGCTACACCTTC. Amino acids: CASSSGRQATYGYTF.

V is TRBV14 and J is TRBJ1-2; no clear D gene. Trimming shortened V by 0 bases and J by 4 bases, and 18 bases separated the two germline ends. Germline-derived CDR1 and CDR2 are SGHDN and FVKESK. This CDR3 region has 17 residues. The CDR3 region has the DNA TGTGCCAGCAGCCAAGATAGTTACGAGGTTATCCGCTATGGCTACACCTTC. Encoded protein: CASSQDSYEVIRYGYTF.

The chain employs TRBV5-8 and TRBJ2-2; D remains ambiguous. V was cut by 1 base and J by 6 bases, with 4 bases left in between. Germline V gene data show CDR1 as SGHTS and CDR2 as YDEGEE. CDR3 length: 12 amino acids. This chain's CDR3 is CASSLISGELFF. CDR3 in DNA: TGTGCCAGCAGCTTGATTTCCGGGGAGCTGTTTTTT.

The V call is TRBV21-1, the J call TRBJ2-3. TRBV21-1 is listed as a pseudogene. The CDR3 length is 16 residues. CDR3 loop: CASSDQSRPTTDTQYF. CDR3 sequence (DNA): TGTGCCAGCAGCGATCAATCTCGGCCTACCACAGATACGCAGTATTTT.

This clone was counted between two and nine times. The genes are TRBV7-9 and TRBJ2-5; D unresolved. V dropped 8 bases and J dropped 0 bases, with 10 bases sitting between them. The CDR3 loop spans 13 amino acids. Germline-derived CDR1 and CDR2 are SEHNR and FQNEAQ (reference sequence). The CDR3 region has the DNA TGTGCCAGCGGGCAAAGCCACCAAGAGACCCAGTACTTC. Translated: CASGQSHQETQYF. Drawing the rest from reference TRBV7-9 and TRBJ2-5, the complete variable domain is DTGVSQNPRHKITKRGQNVTFRCDPISEHNRLYWYRQTLGQGPEFLTYFQNEAQLEKSRLLSDRFSAERPKGSFSTLEIQRTEQGDSAMYLCASGQSHQETQYFGPGTRLLVL.

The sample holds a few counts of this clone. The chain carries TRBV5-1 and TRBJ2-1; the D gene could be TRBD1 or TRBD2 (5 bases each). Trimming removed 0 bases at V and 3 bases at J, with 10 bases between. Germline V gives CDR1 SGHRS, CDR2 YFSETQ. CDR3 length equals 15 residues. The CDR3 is CASSLAGPVYNEQFF. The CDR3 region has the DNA TGCGCCAGCAGCTTGGCGGGGCCGGTCTACAATGAGCAGTTCTTC.

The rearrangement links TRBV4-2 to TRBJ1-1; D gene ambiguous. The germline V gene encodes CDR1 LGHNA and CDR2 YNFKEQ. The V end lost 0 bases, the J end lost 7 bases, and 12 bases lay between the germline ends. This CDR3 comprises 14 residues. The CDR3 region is CASSQDEGRIEAFF. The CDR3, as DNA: TGTGCCAGCAGCCAAGATGAAGGGCGGATTGAAGCTTTCTTT.

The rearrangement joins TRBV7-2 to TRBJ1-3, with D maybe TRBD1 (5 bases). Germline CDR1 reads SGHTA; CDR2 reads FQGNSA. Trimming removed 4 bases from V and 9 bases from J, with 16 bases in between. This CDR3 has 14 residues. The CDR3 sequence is CASSYGRDGGTIYF. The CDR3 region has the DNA TGTGCCAGCAGCTACGGCCGGGACGGGGGCACCATATATTTT.

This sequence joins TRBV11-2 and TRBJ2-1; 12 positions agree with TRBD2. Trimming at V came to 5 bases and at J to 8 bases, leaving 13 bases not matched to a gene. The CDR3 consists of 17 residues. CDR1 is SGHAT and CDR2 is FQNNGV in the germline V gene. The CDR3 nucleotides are TGTGCCAGCAGCACATCAGCCGGGACTAGCGGGCGCGATGAGCAGTTCTTC. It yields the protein CASSTSAGTSGRDEQFF. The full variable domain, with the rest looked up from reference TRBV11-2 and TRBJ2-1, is EAGVAQSPRYKIIEKRQSVAFWCNPISGHATLYWYQQILGQGPKLLIQFQNNGVVDDSQLPKDRFSAERLKGVDSTLKIQPAKLEDSAVYLCASSTSAGTSGRDEQFFGPGTRLTVL.

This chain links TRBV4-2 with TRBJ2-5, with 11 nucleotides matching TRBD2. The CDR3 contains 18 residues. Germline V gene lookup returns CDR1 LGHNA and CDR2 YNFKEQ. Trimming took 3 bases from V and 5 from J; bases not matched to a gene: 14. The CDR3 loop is CASSQGIAGGPRGETQYF. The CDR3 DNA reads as TGTGCCAGCAGCCAGGGTATAGCGGGAGGGCCGAGGGGGGAGACCCAGTACTTC.

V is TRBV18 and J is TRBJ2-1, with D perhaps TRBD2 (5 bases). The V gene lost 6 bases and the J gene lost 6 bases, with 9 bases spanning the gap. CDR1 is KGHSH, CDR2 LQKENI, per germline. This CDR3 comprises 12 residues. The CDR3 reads CASSGALNEQFF. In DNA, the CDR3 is TGTGCCAGCTCGGGAGCTCTCAATGAGCAGTTCTTC.

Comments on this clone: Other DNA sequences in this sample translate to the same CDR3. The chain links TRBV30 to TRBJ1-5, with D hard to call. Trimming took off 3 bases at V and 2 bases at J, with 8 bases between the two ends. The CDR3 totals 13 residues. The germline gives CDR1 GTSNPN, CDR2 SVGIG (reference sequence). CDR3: CAWSLGGNQPQHF. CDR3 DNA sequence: TGTGCCTGGAGCCTAGGCGGCAATCAGCCCCAGCATTTT.

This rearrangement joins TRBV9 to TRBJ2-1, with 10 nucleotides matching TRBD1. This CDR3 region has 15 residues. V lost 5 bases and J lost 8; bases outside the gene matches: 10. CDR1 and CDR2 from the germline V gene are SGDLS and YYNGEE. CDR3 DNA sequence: TGTGCCAGCAGAGGGGACAGGGGATATTCGGATGAGCAGTTCTTC. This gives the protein CASRGDRGYSDEQFF.

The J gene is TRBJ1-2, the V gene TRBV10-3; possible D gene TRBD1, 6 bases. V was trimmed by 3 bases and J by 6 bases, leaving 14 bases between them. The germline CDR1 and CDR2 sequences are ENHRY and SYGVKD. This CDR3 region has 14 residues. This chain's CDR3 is CAISEQGGRDGYTF. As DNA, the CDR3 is TGTGCCATCAGTGAACAGGGTGGAAGAGATGGCTACACCTTC.

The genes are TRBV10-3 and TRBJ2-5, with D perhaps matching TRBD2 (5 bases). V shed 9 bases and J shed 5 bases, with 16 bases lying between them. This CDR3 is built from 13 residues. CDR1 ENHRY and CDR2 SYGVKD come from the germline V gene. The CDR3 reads CAINVGISETQYF. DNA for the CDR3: TGTGCCATTAATGTCGGGATCTCGGAGACCCAGTACTTC.

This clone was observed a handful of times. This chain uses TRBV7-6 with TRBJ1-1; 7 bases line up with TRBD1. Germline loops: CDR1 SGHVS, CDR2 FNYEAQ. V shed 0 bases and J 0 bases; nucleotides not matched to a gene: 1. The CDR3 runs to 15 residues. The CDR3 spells CASSLAGTVNTEAFF. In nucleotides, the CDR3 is TGTGCCAGCAGCTTAGCCGGGACAGTGAACACTGAAGCTTTCTTT.

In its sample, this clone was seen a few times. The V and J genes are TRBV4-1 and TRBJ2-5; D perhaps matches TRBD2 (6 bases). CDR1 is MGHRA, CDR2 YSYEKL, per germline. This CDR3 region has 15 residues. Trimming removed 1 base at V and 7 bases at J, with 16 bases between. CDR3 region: CASSQASGQTWTQYF. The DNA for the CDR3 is TGCGCCAGCAGCCAAGCCAGCGGGCAGACGTGGACCCAGTACTTC.

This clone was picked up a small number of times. DNA for the CDR3: TGTGCCTGGGGAGGGGACAGCTCTGGGGCCAACGTCCTGACTTTC. Encoded protein: CAWGGDSSGANVLTF. The rearrangement uses TRBV30 and TRBJ2-6; D is possibly TRBD1 (7 bases). Germline-derived CDR1 and CDR2 are GTSNPN and SVGIG (reference sequence). The CDR3 extends over 15 amino acids. V was trimmed by 5 bases and J by 0 bases, leaving 11 bases between them.

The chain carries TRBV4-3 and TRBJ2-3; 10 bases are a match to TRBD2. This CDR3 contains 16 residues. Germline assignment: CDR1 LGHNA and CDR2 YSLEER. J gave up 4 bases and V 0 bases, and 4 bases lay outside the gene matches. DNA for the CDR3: TGCGCCAGCAGCCAAGATGCCCTAGCGGGGGCAGATACGCAGTATTTT. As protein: CASSQDALAGADTQYF.

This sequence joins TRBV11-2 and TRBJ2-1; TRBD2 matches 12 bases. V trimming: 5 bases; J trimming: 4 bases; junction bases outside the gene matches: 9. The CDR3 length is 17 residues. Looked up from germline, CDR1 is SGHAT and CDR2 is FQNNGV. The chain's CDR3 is CASSKTSGGPEYNEQFF. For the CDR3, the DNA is TGTGCCAGCAGCAAGACTAGCGGGGGACCCGAGTACAATGAGCAGTTCTTC. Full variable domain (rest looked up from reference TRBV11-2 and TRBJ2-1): EAGVAQSPRYKIIEKRQSVAFWCNPISGHATLYWYQQILGQGPKLLIQFQNNGVVDDSQLPKDRFSAERLKGVDSTLKIQPAKLEDSAVYLCASSKTSGGPEYNEQFFGPGTRLTVL.